These 32 T cell receptor beta chains were all obtained from the same sample, sequenced in a study of T cell changes during pregnancy in multiple sclerosis. Profiling relied on immunoSEQ multiplex PCR, and the TCRdb table lists in-frame clones only, not all of them. Of around 72,000 clones listed, over 80% are singletons. This material consisted of CD4+ T cells from peripheral blood mononuclear cells, taken before pregnancy. The receptors were gathered from a female donor with multiple sclerosis, enrolled in a pregnancy study.

V is TRBV11-1 and J is TRBJ1-1; D is unclear. Looked up from germline, CDR1 is SGHAT and CDR2 is FQDESV (reference sequence). The V end was cut by 2 bases, the J end by 7 bases, with 11 bases between. CDR3 length: 13 amino acids. CDR3 sequence (DNA): TGTGCCAGCAGCTTATTTCATCACGGTGAAGCTTTCTTT. It codes for CASSLFHHGEAFF.

This chain connects TRBV29-1 to TRBJ2-7, with TRBD1 matching over 11 bases. The germline V gene encodes CDR1 SQVTM and CDR2 ANQGSEA. V lost 7 bases, J lost 3 bases, and 2 bases stayed unmatched. The CDR3 loop spans 12 amino acids. CDR3 in amino acids: CSAGTGGYEQYF. The CDR3 DNA sequence: TGCAGCGCCGGGACAGGGGGCTACGAGCAGTACTTC.

The V call is TRBV7-6, the J call TRBJ2-6, with 7 bases lining up with TRBD1. CDR3 length: 19 amino acids. Germline loops: CDR1 SGHVS, CDR2 FNYEAQ. V trimming: 5 bases; J trimming: 0 bases; junction bases outside the gene matches: 13. The CDR3 region is CASSPEPGQRGSGANVLTF. DNA for the CDR3: TGTGCCAGCAGCCCGGAACCGGGACAGCGAGGCTCTGGGGCCAACGTCCTGACTTTC.

Concerning this clone itself: At one boundary the junction diverges from the germline segment, which might be a read error. The rearrangement links TRBV29-1 to TRBJ2-3, with a tentative D call TRBD2 (5 bases). The CDR3 extends over 14 amino acids. CDR1 is SQVTM, CDR2 ANQGSEA, per germline. As DNA, the CDR3 is TGCAGCGTTGAAGATAGCGCGAATAGGTTACTCGTGTCTTTT. Translation: CSVEDSANRLLVSF.

Remarks on this clone: At one boundary the junction diverges from the germline segment, which might be a read error. The V call is TRBV28, the J call TRBJ2-1; weak D call: TRBD2 (6 bases). CDR1 and CDR2 (germline): MDHEN, SYDVKM. The CDR3 contains 15 residues. The CDR3 here is CASSYAGLLYNEQLF. The CDR3 DNA is TGTGCCAGCAGCTATGCGGGACTTCTATACAATGAGCAGCTCTTC.

The chain employs TRBV18 and TRBJ2-5, with D tentatively TRBD1 (6 bases). The CDR3 spans 17 residues. From germline, CDR1 is KGHSH and CDR2 LQKENI. V was trimmed by 3 bases and J by 3 bases, leaving 20 bases between them. CDR3 loop: CASSPVPKSGVKETQYF. The CDR3 coding sequence is TGTGCCAGCTCACCCGTCCCTAAATCAGGGGTAAAAGAGACCCAGTACTTC.

The chain recombines TRBV7-2 with TRBJ2-7; D gene ambiguous. Germline V gives CDR1 SGHTA, CDR2 FQGNSA. The CDR3 length is 11 residues. The V end lost 5 bases, the J end lost 4 bases, and 6 bases lay between the germline ends. The CDR3 is CASSLLYEQYF. DNA of the CDR3: TGTGCCAGCAGCCTTCTTTACGAGCAGTACTTC.

The chain is built from TRBV19 and TRBJ2-2; tentative D call: TRBD1 (6 bases). Trimming cost V 10 bases and J 1 base, with 13 bases left between them. Germline V gene lookup returns CDR1 LNHDA and CDR2 SQIVND (reference sequence). The CDR3 has 14 amino acids. The CDR3 loop reads CATRPDRNTGELFF. For the CDR3, the DNA is TGTGCCACCAGACCGGACAGGAACACCGGGGAGCTGTTTTTT. Drawing the rest from reference TRBV19 and TRBJ2-2, the complete variable domain is DGGITQSPKYLFRKEGQNVTLSCEQNLNHDAMYWYRQDPGQGLRLIYYSQIVNDFQKGDIAEGYSVSREKKESFPLTVTSAQKNPTAFYLCATRPDRNTGELFFGEGSRLTVL.

The V gene is TRBV13, the J gene TRBJ1-1; the match to TRBD1 covers 7 bases. The CDR3 has 15 amino acids. CDR1 is PRHDT, CDR2 FYEKMQ, per germline (reference sequence). J was trimmed by 6 bases and V by 2 bases; bases with no gene match: 9. This CDR3 is CASSLNPTGFAEAFF. The CDR3 nucleotides are TGTGCCAGCAGCTTAAATCCGACAGGGTTTGCTGAAGCTTTCTTT.

The chain has TRBV21-1 and TRBJ1-1; no DNA check was done on the table's D call, TRBD1. TRBV21-1 is a listed pseudogene. The CDR3 runs to 14 residues. CDR3 DNA sequence: TGTGCCAGCAGCAAATCCAGGATGAACACTGAAGCTTTCTTT. It is translated as CASSKSRMNTEAFF.

This chain uses TRBV2 with TRBJ2-2, with 8 positions matching TRBD1. Per germline, CDR1 SNHLY and CDR2 FYNNEI. V lost 7 bases, J lost 7 bases, and 5 bases stayed unmatched. The CDR3 is made up of 13 amino acids. DNA of the CDR3: TGTGCCAGCACCGGACAGGGTTACGGGGAGCTGTTTTTT. Amino acid sequence: CASTGQGYGELFF. Full variable domain (rest looked up from reference TRBV2 and TRBJ2-2): EPEVTQTPSHQVTQMGQEVILRCVPISNHLYFYWYRQILGQKVEFLVSFYNNEISEKSEIFDDQFSVERPDGSNFTLKIRSTKLEDSAMYFCASTGQGYGELFFGEGSRLTVL.

The chain joins TRBV5-1 to TRBJ2-1, with 8 bases matching TRBD2. The J segment lost 6 bases and the V segment lost 7 bases, leaving 15 bases of the junction unmatched. The CDR3 loop spans 16 amino acids. The germline V gene has CDR1 SGHRS and CDR2 YFSETQ. CDR3 amino acids: CASALGSSGAGNEQFF. DNA for the CDR3: TGCGCCAGCGCCTTAGGAAGTAGCGGGGCGGGCAATGAGCAGTTCTTC. Full variable domain (rest looked up from reference TRBV5-1 and TRBJ2-1): KAGVTQTPRYLIKTRGQQVTLSCSPISGHRSVSWYQQTPGQGLQFLFEYFSETQRNKGNFPGRFSGRQFSNSRSEMNVSTLELGDSALYLCASALGSSGAGNEQFFGPGTRLTVL.

This chain joins TRBV7-9 and TRBJ1-2; 7 positions agree with TRBD1. Unmatched junction bases numbered 10, after V lost 5 bases and J lost 4 bases. Germline CDR1 is SEHNR and CDR2 is FQNEAQ (reference sequence). The CDR3 covers 15 residues. In nucleotides, the CDR3 is TGTGCCAGCAGCCGTACGGGACAGCTGATCTATGGCTACACCTTC. Protein sequence: CASSRTGQLIYGYTF.

The CDR3 DNA is TGCAGCGTTGACGGGGGGCAACTAGCGGGGGGGAGACGCGAGCAGTACTTC. Translation: CSVDGGQLAGGRREQYF. The V and J genes are TRBV29-1 and TRBJ2-7, with TRBD2 identical over 13 bases. V lost 3 bases and J lost 6; bases outside the gene matches: 14. The CDR3 extends over 17 amino acids. CDR1 SQVTM and CDR2 ANQGSEA come from the germline V gene.

The chain has TRBV19 and TRBJ1-4, with D maybe TRBD1 (5 bases). V lost 4 bases, J lost 3 bases, and 12 bases lay in between. The CDR3 has 15 amino acids. The germline CDR1 and CDR2 sequences are LNHDA and SQIVND (reference sequence). CDR3 sequence reads: CASSTLLRANEKLFF. The DNA of the CDR3 is TGTGCCAGTAGTACCCTACTCAGGGCTAATGAAAAACTGTTTTTT.

V gene TRBV30 combines with J gene TRBJ1-2; tentative D call: TRBD1 (6 bases). V lost 2 bases to trimming and J lost 0 bases, with 10 bases between them. Germline-derived CDR1 and CDR2 are GTSNPN and SVGIG (reference sequence). The length of the CDR3 is 14 residues. The CDR3 is CAWSQDSANYGYTF. The DNA for the CDR3 is TGTGCCTGGAGTCAGGACAGTGCTAACTATGGCTACACCTTC. Filled out from reference TRBV30 and TRBJ1-2, the complete variable domain reads SQTIHQWPATLVQPVGSPLSLECTVEGTSNPNLYWYRQAAGRGLQLLFYSVGIGQISSEVPQNLSASRPQDRQFILSSKKLLLSDSGFYLCAWSQDSANYGYTFGSGTRLTVV.

J is TRBJ2-4 and V is TRBV5-4; no firm D call. The V end was cut by 4 bases, the J end by 0 bases, with 8 bases between. The CDR3 is 14 amino acids. Germline CDR1 and CDR2: SGHNT and YYREEE (reference sequence). CDR3 amino acids: CASSAGPAKNIQYF. CDR3 coding DNA: TGTGCCAGCAGCGCCGGTCCAGCCAAAAACATTCAGTACTTC.

The chain uses TRBV10-3 and TRBJ2-7; 9 nucleotides match TRBD1. V was clipped by 4 bases and J by 2 bases; unmatched bases: 12. Per the germline V gene, CDR1 is ENHRY and CDR2 is SYGVKD. The CDR3 covers 17 residues. The chain's CDR3 is CAISGGQGPTSAYEQYF. In nucleotides, the CDR3 is TGTGCCATCAGTGGGGGACAGGGACCAACCTCTGCCTACGAGCAGTACTTC.

V is TRBV30 and J is TRBJ1-6, with a weak D call TRBD1 (5 bases). Germline V gene sequence: CDR1 GTSNPN, CDR2 SVGIG (reference sequence). V was shortened by 5 bases and J by 7 bases, with 9 bases between the two germline ends. This CDR3 spans 12 amino acids. The CDR3 loop is CAWGDRNSPLHF. The CDR3 DNA reads TGTGCCTGGGGCGACAGAAATTCACCCCTCCACTTT.

The chain uses TRBV21-1 and TRBJ1-2. TRBV21-1 is listed as a pseudogene. This CDR3 contains 12 residues. In DNA, the CDR3 is TGTGCCAGCAGCATACTCTCAAAAGGCTACACCTTC. This translates into CASSILSKGYTF.

The chain couples TRBV5-6 to TRBJ2-3; TRBD2 matches 13 bases. Germline V lookup: CDR1 SGHDT, CDR2 YYEEEE. The CDR3 runs to 19 residues. V shed 4 bases and J 3 bases; nucleotides not matched to a gene: 14. The CDR3 nucleotides are TGTGCCAGCAGCCTTAGTGGACTAGCGGGAGCCATCGGGACAGATACGCAGTATTTT. It encodes CASSLSGLAGAIGTDTQYF. Filled out from reference TRBV5-6 and TRBJ2-3, the complete variable domain reads DAGVTQSPTHLIKTRGQQVTLRCSPKSGHDTVSWYQQALGQGPQFIFQYYEEEERQRGNFPDRFSGHQFPNYSSELNVNALLLGDSALYLCASSLSGLAGAIGTDTQYFGPGTRLTVL.

DNA for the CDR3: TGTGCCAGCAGCTTCAGGGGGCTGAACACTGAAGCTTTCTTT. It translates to CASSFRGLNTEAFF. This chain links TRBV5-4 with TRBJ1-1; 8 bases are shared with TRBD1. The V and J ends lost 2 bases and 0 bases, in that order; junction bases with no gene match: 0. CDR1 is SGHNT, CDR2 YYREEE, per germline (reference sequence). This CDR3 has 14 residues. Full variable domain (remainder filled in from reference TRBV5-4 and TRBJ1-1): ETGVTQSPTHLIKTRGQQVTLRCSSQSGHNTVSWYQQALGQGPQFIFQYYREEENGRGNFPPRFSGLQFPNYSSELNVNALELDDSALYLCASSFRGLNTEAFFGQGTRLTVV.

The chain couples TRBV2 to TRBJ1-5, with D possibly being TRBD1 (5 bases). The CDR3 is made up of 16 amino acids. V dropped 2 bases and J dropped 1 base, with 12 bases sitting between them. The V gene's germline CDR1 is SNHLY and CDR2 FYNNEI. The CDR3 bases are TGTGCCAGCAGTGAATGGGGGGGTTCCAGCAATCAGCCCCAGCATTTT. Its translation: CASSEWGGSSNQPQHF.

J is TRBJ2-5 and V is TRBV7-6, with D tentatively TRBD2 (6 bases). V was cut by 0 bases and J by 5 bases, with 13 bases left in between. Germline values: CDR1 SGHVS, CDR2 FNYEAQ. The CDR3 is made up of 15 amino acids. The CDR3 sequence is CASSLAAGGVETQYF. The CDR3 DNA reads as TGTGCCAGCAGCTTAGCAGCTGGCGGGGTTGAGACCCAGTACTTC.

This clone is a singleton in its sample. The chain has TRBV2 and TRBJ2-1; 7 nucleotides agree with TRBD1. The CDR3 is 17 amino acids. The V segment lost 10 bases and the J segment 7 bases; nucleotides outside the gene matches: 22. CDR1 and CDR2 from the germline V gene are SNHLY and FYNNEI. CDR3 protein: CAILPSRGHHTGNEQFF. CDR3 sequence (DNA): TGTGCCATCCTCCCCAGTAGGGGGCATCATACAGGGAATGAGCAGTTCTTC.

The chain has TRBV7-2 and TRBJ2-1; 12 nucleotides match TRBD2. The junction had 7 bases not matched to a gene; V was cut back by 5 bases and J by 8 bases. Germline loops: CDR1 SGHTA, CDR2 FQGNSA. CDR3 length: 15 residues. CDR3 DNA sequence: TGTGCCAGCAGCATAAGGTCTAGCGGGAGGGATGAGCAGTTCTTC. Translation gives CASSIRSSGRDEQFF.

This clone was observed once. The chain couples TRBV28 to TRBJ2-7; TRBD1 is a possible D gene (6 bases). Per the germline V gene, CDR1 is MDHEN and CDR2 is SYDVKM. The CDR3 length is 14 residues. Trimming took 5 bases from V and 2 from J, leaving 13 bases between them. The CDR3 spells CASSMSGTTYEQYF. Here the CDR3 DNA reads TGTGCCAGCAGTATGTCCGGGACAACCTACGAGCAGTACTTC.

V is TRBV5-1 and J is TRBJ2-7, with 9 bases fitting TRBD1. The germline V gene encodes CDR1 SGHRS and CDR2 YFSETQ. V trimming: 5 bases; J trimming: 4 bases; junction bases outside the gene matches: 13. CDR3 length: 16 amino acids. DNA of the CDR3: TGCGCCAGCAGATTCGAACCGGGACAGGGAGAATACGAGCAGTACTTC. Its protein is CASRFEPGQGEYEQYF.

The gene calls are TRBV11-1 and TRBJ2-7, with 10 bases identical to TRBD2. The ends lost 5 bases at V and 3 bases at J; junction bases unmatched: 7. Looked up from germline, CDR1 is SGHAT and CDR2 is FQDESV (reference sequence). The CDR3 is 15 amino acids. For the CDR3, the DNA is TGTGCCAGCAGCGTAACGCTAGCGGGAGTCTACGAGCAGTACTTC. Translation: CASSVTLAGVYEQYF.

The chain recombines TRBV7-8 with TRBJ2-1; TRBD2 aligns across 8 bases. The CDR3 contains 14 residues. Germline values: CDR1 SGHVS, CDR2 FQNEAQ. V gave up 4 bases and J gave up 10 bases; unmatched junction bases: 9. The CDR3 sequence is CASSSWSGGSEQFF. CDR3 DNA sequence: TGTGCCAGCAGCTCTTGGAGCGGGGGCTCGGAGCAGTTCTTC.

The chain joins TRBV4-1 to TRBJ1-1; perhaps TRBD1 as D (5 bases). V lost 4 bases to trimming and J lost 0 bases, with 15 bases between them. The CDR3 sequence is 16 residues long. Germline assignment: CDR1 MGHRA and CDR2 YSYEKL. The CDR3 DNA reads as TGCGCCAGCAGCCCCCTTGGGGCACCTCTGAACACTGAAGCTTTCTTT. This sequence encodes CASSPLGAPLNTEAFF.

This clone was seen only a few times. CDR3 protein: CASSPRSRGGAQETQYF. The CDR3, as DNA: TGTGCCAGCAGCCCAAGGTCGAGGGGGGGAGCGCAAGAGACCCAGTACTTC. V and J are TRBV5-4 and TRBJ2-5; D is perhaps TRBD2 (7 bases). The CDR3 sequence is 17 residues long. V was clipped by 4 bases and J by 2 bases, with 21 bases between them. In germline, CDR1 is SGHNT, CDR2 YYREEE (reference sequence).